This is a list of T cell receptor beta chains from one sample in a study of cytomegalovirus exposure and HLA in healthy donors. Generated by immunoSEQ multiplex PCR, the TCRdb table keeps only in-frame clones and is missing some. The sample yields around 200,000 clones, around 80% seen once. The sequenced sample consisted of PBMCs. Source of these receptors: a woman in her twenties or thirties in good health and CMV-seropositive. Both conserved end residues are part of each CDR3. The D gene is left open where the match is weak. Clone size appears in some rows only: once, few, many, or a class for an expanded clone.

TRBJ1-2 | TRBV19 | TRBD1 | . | TGTGCCAGTAGTCGAACAGGGGGACACTATGGCTACACCTTC | CASSRTGGHYGYTF
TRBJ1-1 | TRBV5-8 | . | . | TGTGCCAGCAGCCCGGTTAGGGGGATGAACACTGAAGCTTTCTTT | CASSPVRGMNTEAFF
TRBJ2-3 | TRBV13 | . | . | TGTGCCAGCAGCTTGTCCCGGGATCAAGAACGGGATACGCAGTATTTT | CASSLSRDQERDTQYF
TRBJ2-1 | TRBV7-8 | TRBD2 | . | TGTGCCAGCATCGACGTCAGCGGGGGAACCTACAATGAGCAGTTCTTC | CASIDVSGGTYNEQFF
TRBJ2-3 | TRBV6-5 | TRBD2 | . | TGTGCCAGCACCCCGAGGGGAGGGAGCACAGATACGCAGTATTTT | CASTPRGGSTDTQYF
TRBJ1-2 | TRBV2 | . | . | TGTGCCAGCAGTGTTGGCAGGATCTATGGCTACACCTTC | CASSVGRIYGYTF
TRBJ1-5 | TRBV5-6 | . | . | TGTGCCAGCAGCTTGGTGGGGGCTAATCAGCCCCAGCATTTT | CASSLVGANQPQHF
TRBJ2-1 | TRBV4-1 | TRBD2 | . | TGCGCCAGCAAGGGCGGGAGCTCCTACAATGAGCAGTTCTTC | CASKGGSSYNEQFF
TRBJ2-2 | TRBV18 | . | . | TGTGCCAGCTCACCACACCCAGGGGTAGGTAACACCGGGGAGCTGTTTTTT | CASSPHPGVGNTGELFF
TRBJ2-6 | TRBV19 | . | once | TGTGCCAGTAATACAGGGTCCGGGGCCAACGTCCTGACTTTC | CASNTGSGANVLTF
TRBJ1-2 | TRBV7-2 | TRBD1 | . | TGTGCCAGCAGACCAGGACAGGTATCCTATGGCTACACCTTC | CASRPGQVSYGYTF
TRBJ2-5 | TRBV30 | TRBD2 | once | TGTGCCTGGACCGGGACTAGCGGTCAAGAGACCCAGTACTTC | CAWTGTSGQETQYF
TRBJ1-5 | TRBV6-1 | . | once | TGTGCCAGCATGCTCAGGTTACATAGCAATCAGCCCCAGCATTTT | CASMLRLHSNQPQHF
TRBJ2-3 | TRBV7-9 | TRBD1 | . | TGTGCCAGCAGCTCTCGGGACAGTGACACAGATACGCAGTATTTT | CASSSRDSDTDTQYF